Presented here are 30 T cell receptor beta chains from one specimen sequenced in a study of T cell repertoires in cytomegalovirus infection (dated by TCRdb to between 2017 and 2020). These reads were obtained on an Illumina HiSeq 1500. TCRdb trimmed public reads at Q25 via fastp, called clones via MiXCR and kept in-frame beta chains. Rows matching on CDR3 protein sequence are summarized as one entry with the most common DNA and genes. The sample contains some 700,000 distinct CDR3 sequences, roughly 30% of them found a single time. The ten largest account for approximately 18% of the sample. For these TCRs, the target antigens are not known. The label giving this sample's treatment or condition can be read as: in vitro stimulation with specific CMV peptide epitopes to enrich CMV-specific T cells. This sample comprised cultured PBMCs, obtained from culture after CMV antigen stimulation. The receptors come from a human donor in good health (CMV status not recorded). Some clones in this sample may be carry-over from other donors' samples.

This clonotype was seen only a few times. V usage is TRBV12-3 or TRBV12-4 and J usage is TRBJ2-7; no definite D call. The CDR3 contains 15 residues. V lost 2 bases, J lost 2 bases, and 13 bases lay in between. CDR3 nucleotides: TGTGCCAGCAGTTTATTTGAGGACCCACCCTACGAGCAGTACTTC. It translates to CASSLFEDPPYEQYF.

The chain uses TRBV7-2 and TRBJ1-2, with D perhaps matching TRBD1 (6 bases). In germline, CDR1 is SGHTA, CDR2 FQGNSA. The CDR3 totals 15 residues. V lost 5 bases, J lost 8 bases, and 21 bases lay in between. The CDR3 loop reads CASSTRSKTGLGYTF. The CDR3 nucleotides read TGTGCCAGCAGCACGAGGAGTAAAACAGGGTTGGGCTACACCTTC.

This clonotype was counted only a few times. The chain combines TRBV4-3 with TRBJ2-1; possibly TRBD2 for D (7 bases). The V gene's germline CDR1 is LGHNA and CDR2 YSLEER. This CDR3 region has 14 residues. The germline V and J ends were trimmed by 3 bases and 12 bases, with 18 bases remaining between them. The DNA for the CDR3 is TGCGCCAGCAGCCATTCTGGAGGGGGGGTGCCGCAGTTCTTC. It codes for CASSHSGGGVPQFF.

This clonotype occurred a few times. The CDR3 spells CASSTGGYSNQPQHF. The CDR3 region has the DNA TGTGCCAGTTCTACAGGGGGTTATAGCAATCAGCCCCAGCATTTT. The chain has TRBV19 and TRBJ1-5; 8 bases align to TRBD1. V shed 8 bases and J 0 bases; nucleotides not matched to a gene: 6. Germline-derived CDR1 and CDR2 are LNHDA and SQIVND (reference sequence). This CDR3 has 15 residues. The full variable domain, in which reference TRBV19 and TRBJ1-5 provide the parts outside the CDR3, is DGGITQSPKYLFRKEGQNVTLSCEQNLNHDAMYWYRQDPGQGLRLIYYSQIVNDFQKGDIAEGYSVSREKKESFPLTVTSAQKNPTAFYLCASSTGGYSNQPQHFGDGTRLSIL.

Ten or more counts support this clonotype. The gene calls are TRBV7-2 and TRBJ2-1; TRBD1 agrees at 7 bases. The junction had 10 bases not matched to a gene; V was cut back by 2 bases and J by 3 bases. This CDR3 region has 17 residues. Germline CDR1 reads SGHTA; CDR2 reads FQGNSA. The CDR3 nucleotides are TGTGCCAGCAGCTTATTTGGGTGGGACAGTGACTACAATGAGCAGTTCTTC. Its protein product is CASSLFGWDSDYNEQFF.

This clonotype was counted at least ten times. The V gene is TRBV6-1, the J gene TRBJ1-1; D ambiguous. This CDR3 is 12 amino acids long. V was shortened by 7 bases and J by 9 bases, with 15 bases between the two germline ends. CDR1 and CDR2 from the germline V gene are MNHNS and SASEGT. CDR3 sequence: CASTEVQGKAFF. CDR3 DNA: TGTGCCAGCACCGAAGTCCAAGGGAAAGCTTTCTTT.

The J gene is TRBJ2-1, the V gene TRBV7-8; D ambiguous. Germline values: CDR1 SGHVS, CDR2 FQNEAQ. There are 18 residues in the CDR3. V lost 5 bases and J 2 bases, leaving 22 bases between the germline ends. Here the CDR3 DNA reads TGTGCCAGCAGCCTCCCCCCTCATAGAACCCGACCCTACAATGAGCAGTTCTTC. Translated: CASSLPPHRTRPYNEQFF.

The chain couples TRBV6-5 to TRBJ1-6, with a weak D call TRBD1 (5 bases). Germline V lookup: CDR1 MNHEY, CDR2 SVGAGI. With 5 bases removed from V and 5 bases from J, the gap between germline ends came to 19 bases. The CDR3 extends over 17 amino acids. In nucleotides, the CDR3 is TGTGCCAGCAGTCGCGCCGGGACGCGGGGACATAATTCACCCCTCCACTTT. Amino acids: CASSRAGTRGHNSPLHF.

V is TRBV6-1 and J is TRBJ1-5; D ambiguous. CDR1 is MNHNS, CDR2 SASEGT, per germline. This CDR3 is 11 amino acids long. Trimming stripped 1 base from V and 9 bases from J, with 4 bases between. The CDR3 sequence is CASSEVLPQHF. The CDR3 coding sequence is TGTGCCAGCAGTGAAGTTTTGCCCCAGCATTTT.

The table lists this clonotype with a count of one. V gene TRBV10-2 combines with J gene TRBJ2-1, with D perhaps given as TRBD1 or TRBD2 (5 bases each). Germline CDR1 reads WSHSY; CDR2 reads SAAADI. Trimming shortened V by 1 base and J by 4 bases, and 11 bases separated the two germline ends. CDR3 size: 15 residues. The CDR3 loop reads CASSELGVHYNEQFF. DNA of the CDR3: TGCGCCAGCAGTGAGTTGGGGGTGCATTACAATGAGCAGTTCTTC.

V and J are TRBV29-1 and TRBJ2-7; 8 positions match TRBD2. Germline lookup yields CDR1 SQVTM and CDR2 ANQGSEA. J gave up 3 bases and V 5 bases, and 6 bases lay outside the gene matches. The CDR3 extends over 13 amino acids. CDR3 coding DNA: TGCAGCGTTTTAAGGCGGGAGGACTACGAGCAGTACTTC. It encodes CSVLRREDYEQYF.

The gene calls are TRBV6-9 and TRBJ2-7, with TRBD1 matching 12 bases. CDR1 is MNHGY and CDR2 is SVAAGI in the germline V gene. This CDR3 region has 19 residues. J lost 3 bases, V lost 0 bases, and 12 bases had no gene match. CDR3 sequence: CASSYSRGTGGDADYEQYF. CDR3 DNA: TGTGCCAGCAGTTATTCGAGAGGGACAGGGGGCGACGCCGACTACGAGCAGTACTTC.

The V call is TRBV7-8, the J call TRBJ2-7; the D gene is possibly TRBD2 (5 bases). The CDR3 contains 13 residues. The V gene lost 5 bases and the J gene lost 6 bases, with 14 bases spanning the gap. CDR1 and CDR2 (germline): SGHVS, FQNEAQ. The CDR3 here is CASSPGSAVEQYF. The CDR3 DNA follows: TGTGCCAGCAGCCCTGGGAGTGCGGTCGAGCAGTACTTC.

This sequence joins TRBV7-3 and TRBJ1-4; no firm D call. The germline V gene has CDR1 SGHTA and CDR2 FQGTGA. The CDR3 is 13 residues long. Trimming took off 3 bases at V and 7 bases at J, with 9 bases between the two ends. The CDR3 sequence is CASSFGSTEKLFF. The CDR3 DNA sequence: TGTGCCAGCAGCTTCGGCTCCACTGAAAAACTGTTTTTT.

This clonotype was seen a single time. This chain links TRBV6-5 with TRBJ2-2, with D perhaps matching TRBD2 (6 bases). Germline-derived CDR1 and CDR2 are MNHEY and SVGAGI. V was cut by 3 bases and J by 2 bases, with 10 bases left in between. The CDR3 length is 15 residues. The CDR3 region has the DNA TGTGCCAGCAGTTATATGGGGGGAAACACCGGGGAGCTGTTTTTT. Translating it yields CASSYMGGNTGELFF.

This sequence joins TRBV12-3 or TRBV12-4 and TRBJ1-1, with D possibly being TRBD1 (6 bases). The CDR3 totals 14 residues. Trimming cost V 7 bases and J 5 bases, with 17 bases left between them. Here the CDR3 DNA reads TGTGCCAGCACCCTGGCCGGGGGCGAGACTGAAGCTTTCTTT. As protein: CASTLAGGETEAFF.

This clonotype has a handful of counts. For the CDR3, the DNA is TGTGCCAGCGGGACTAGCGGGAGAGAGACCCAGTACTTC. The encoded protein is CASGTSGRETQYF. V is TRBV7-9 and J is TRBJ2-5, with 14 bases aligning to TRBD2. The junction had 0 bases not matched to a gene; V was cut back by 8 bases and J by 4 bases. CDR1 is SEHNR, CDR2 FQNEAQ, per germline (reference sequence). The CDR3 length is 13 residues.

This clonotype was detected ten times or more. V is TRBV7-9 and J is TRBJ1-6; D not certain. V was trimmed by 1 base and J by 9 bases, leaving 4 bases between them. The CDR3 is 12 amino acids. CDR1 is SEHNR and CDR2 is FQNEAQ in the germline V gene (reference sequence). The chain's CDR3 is CASSLGVSPLHF. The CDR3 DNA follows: TGTGCCAGCAGCTTAGGGGTTTCACCCCTCCACTTT.

CDR3 sequence (DNA): TGTGCCAGCAGCTTATCTCCGGGGGGCAATGAGCAGTTCTTC. Translated, it gives CASSLSPGGNEQFF. The chain recombines TRBV7-7 with TRBJ2-1; 7 nucleotides agree with TRBD2. V lost 2 bases and J lost 6; bases outside the gene matches: 4. The CDR3 is 14 amino acids. Looked up from germline, CDR1 is SSHAT and CDR2 is FNYEAQ (reference sequence). The full variable domain, with the rest looked up from reference TRBV7-7 and TRBJ2-1, is GAGVSQSPRYKVTKRGQDVTLRCDPISSHATLYWYQQALGQGPEFLTYFNYEAQPDKSGLPSDRFSAERPEGSISTLTIQRTEQRDSAMYRCASSLSPGGNEQFFGPGTRLTVL.

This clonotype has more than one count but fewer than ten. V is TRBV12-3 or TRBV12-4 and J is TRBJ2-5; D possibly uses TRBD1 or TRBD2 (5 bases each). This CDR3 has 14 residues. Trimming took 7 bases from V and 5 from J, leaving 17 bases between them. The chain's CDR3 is CASTYFGGFETQYF. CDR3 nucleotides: TGTGCCAGCACCTACTTTGGGGGTTTTGAGACCCAGTACTTC.

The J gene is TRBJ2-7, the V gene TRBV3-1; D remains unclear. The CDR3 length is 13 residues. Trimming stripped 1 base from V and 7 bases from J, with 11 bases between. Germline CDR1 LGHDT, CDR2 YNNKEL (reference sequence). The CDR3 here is CASSQGGAREQYF. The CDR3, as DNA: TGTGCCAGCAGCCAAGGGGGTGCTCGGGAGCAGTACTTC.

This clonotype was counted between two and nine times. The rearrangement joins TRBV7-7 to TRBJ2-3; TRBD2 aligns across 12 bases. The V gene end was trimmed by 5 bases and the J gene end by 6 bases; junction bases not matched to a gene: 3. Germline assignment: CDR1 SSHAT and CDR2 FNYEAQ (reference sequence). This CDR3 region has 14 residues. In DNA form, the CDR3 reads TGTGCCAGCAGCATGACTAGCGGGGGTGATACGCAGTATTTT. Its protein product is CASSMTSGGDTQYF.

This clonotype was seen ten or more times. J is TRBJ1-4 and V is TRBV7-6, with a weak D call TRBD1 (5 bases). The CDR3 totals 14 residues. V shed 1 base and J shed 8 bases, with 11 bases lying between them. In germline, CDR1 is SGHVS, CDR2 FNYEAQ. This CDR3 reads CASSLGQGVEKLFF. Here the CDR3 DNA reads TGTGCCAGCAGCTTAGGGCAGGGAGTGGAAAAACTGTTTTTT. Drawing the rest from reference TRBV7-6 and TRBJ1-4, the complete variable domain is GAGVSQSPRYKVTKRGQDVALRCDPISGHVSLYWYRQALGQGPEFLTYFNYEAQQDKSGLPNDRFSAERPEGSISTLTIQRTEQRDSAMYRCASSLGQGVEKLFFGSGTQLSVL.

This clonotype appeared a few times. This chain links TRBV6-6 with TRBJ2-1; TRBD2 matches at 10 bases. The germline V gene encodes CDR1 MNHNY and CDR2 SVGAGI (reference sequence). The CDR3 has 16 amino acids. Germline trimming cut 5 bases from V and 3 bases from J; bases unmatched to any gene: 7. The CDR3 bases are TGTGCCAGCAGTGGACGGACTAGCGGAGTCTACAATGAGCAGTTCTTC. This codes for CASSGRTSGVYNEQFF.

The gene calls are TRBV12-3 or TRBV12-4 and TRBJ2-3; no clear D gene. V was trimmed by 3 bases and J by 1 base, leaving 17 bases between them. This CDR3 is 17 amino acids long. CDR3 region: CASSLGRSLNRTDTQYF. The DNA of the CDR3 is TGTGCCAGCAGTTTGGGAAGATCCCTAAACCGCACAGATACGCAGTATTTT.

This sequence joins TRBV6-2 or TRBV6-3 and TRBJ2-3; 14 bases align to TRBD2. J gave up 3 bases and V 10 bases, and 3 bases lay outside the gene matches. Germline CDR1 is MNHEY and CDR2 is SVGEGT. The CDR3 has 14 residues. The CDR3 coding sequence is TGTGCCACCGGACTAGCGGGAGGTACAGATACGCAGTATTTT. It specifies CATGLAGGTDTQYF.

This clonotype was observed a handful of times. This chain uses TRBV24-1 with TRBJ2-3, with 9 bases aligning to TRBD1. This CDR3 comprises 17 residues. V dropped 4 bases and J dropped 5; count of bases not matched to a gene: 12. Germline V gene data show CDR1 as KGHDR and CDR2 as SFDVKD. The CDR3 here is CATSDPRGTGLQDTQYF. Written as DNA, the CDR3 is TGTGCCACCAGTGACCCCCGCGGGACAGGGCTGCAAGATACGCAGTATTTT.

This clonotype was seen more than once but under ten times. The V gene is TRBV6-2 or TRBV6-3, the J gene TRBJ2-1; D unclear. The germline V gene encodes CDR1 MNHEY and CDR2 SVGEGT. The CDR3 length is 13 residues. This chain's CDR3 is CTNIYGVYNEQFF. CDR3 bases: TGTACCAACATTTATGGGGTTTACAATGAGCAGTTCTTC.

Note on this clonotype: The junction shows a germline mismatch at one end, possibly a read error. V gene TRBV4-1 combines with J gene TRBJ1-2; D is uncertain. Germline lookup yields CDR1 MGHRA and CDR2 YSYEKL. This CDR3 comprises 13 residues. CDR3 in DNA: TGTGCCAGCAGCCAAGAAAAGGGCTTGCCGGGCACCTTC. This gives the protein CASSQEKGLPGTF.

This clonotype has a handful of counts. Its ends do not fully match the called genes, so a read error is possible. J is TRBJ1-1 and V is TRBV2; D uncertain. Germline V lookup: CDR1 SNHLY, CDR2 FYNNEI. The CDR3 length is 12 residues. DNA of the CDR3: TGTGCCAGCAGGGAAGGACGGACTGAAGCTTTCTTT. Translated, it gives CASREGRTEAFF. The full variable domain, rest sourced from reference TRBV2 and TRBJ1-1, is EPEVTQTPSHQVTQMGQEVILRCVPISNHLYFYWYRQILGQKVEFLVSFYNNEISEKSEIFDDQFSVERPDGSNFTLKIRSTKLEDSAMYFCASREGRTEAFFGQGTRLTVV.